These 32 T cell receptor delta chains were all obtained from the same sample, sequenced in a study of γδ T cells in repeated Plasmodium falciparum infection. TCRdb re-called the multiplex PCR reads using CATT. The sample consists of approximately 53,000 delta-chain clones, 1.7% of them appearing once. Gammadelta T cells were flow-sorted from PBMC into Vgamma9/Vdelta2+ and Vdelta2-negative populations for bulk analysis. The specimen was gamma-delta T cells from blood. These receptor sequences come from a pool of human donors (malaria-infected and uninfected, not separated).

There are a few counts of this clone. Translating this DNA gives a protein that differs at residue 11 from the TCRdb one, which belongs to a much larger clone; a read error is likely, and the protein shown is this translation. The chain is built from TRDV1 and TRDJ2, with 9 positions matching TRDD3. Germline V lookup: CDR1 TSWWSYY, CDR2 QGS. This CDR3 is built from 21 residues. Trimming took 5 bases from V and 6 from J; bases not matched to a gene: 25. The CDR3 nucleotides are TGTGCTCTTGGGTTTTCCTACCTGCAAGACCCGGGGGATACTCGGGCAGCACAACTCTTCTTT. Residues: CALGFSYLQDPGDTRAAQLFF.

The table lists this clone with many counts. With only one base between it and a far larger clone, this is likely a read error. The sample holds other DNA sequences that translate to the same CDR3. This chain joins TRDV1 and TRDJ1; 11 bases match TRDD3. Matching the DNA end better, TRDJ2 makes the J call doubtful. The CDR3 totals 22 residues. Per germline, CDR1 TSWWSYY and CDR2 QGS. Here the CDR3 DNA reads TGTGCTCTTGGGGATTCCTCCTTCCTCGGAAGAGTGTGGGGGATACGCACCGATAAACTCTTCTTT. This translates into CALGDSSFLGRVWGIRTDKLFF.

As for this clone: This sequence is one base from a far larger clone and is likely a read error. Other DNA sequences in the same sample also yield this CDR3. J is TRDJ1 and V is TRDV1; TRDD3 matches 9 bases. The J gene was not available in TCRdb and was assigned here by matching the DNA to germline segments. There are 25 residues in the CDR3. Germline assignment: CDR1 TSWWSYY and CDR2 QGS. V trimming: 2 bases; J trimming: 0 bases; junction bases outside the gene matches: 31. The CDR3 DNA reads TGTGCTCTTGGGGAAGCGGGTCTACACCTGGGGGATGAAGTGAGGAGGCCATTGTACACCGATAAACTCATCTTT. As protein: CALGEAGLHLGDEVRRPLYTDKLIF.

This clone was recorded a few times. The protein given by TCRdb reflects a much larger clone and differs at residue 16 from this DNA's translation, likely from a read error; the protein shown is the DNA's translation. The genes are TRDV1 and TRDJ1; 8 nucleotides align to TRDD3. The J gene, left out of TCRdb, was set here by checking the DNA against germline. V lost 2 bases to trimming and J lost 5 bases; unmatched junction nucleotides: 25. CDR3 size: 21 residues. Germline CDR1 and CDR2: TSWWSYY and QGS. The CDR3 nucleotides are TGTGCTCTTGGGGAAGGATCTAGATTTCCCTATTTACTGGGGGCCGTTGATAAACTCATCTTT. Protein sequence: CALGEGSRFPYLLGAVDKLIF.

This clone has a handful of counts. A far larger clone is one base from this, pointing to a likely read error. At the DNA level, this CDR3 is encoded by other sequences in the same sample as well. No J gene was assigned, while the V gene was called as TRDV1; whether TRDD3, the table's D call, matches the DNA was not checked. The germline V gene encodes CDR1 TSWWSYY and CDR2 QGS. CDR3 length equals 22 residues. DNA for the CDR3: TGTGCTCTTGGGGACCTTATCCTTCAACTTCTACTGGGGGATACGGGGACCGATAAGCTCATCTTT. The encoded protein is CALGDLILQLLLGDTGTDKLIF.

This clone was seen only a few times. A read error is likely here: a far larger clone is one base away. Different DNA sequences within this sample yield the same CDR3. The chain combines TRDV2 with TRDJ1; TRDD3 agrees at 10 bases. No J gene was available from TCRdb, and it was assigned here by a germline match of the DNA. This CDR3 region has 23 residues. CDR1 and CDR2 from the germline V gene are GEAIGNYY and EKD. V dropped 1 base and J dropped 1; count of bases not matched to a gene: 26. CDR3 amino acids: CACDTVGSAVKGGYAAATDKLIF. CDR3 sequence (DNA): TGTGCCTGTGACACTGTTGGTAGCGCGGTAAAAGGGGGATACGCAGCCGCCACCGATAAACTCATCTTT.

Concerning this clone: For this DNA, TCRdb reports the protein of a much larger clone, which diverges at residue 12, most likely from a read error; the protein presented here is translated directly from the DNA. The chain carries TRDV1 and TRDJ1, with 13 bases lining up with TRDD3. Germline CDR1 reads TSWWSYY; CDR2 reads QGS. Trimming at V came to 0 bases and at J to 3 bases, leaving 25 bases not matched to a gene. This CDR3 is built from 24 residues. The CDR3 protein is CALGELLPGEEFELGDTGSDKLIF. The CDR3 coding sequence is TGTGCTCTTGGGGAACTCCTACCGGGCGAGGAGTTCGAACTGGGGGATACGGGATCCGATAAACTCATCTTT.

This clone was found a few times. This DNA translates differently at residue 18 from the TCRdb protein, which is that of a much larger clone; a read error is likely, and the protein shown is the DNA's own translation. The V gene was identified as TRDV1, while no J gene was called; TRDD2, the D gene given by the table, was not confirmed from the DNA. The CDR3 runs 19 residues. Per germline, CDR1 TSWWSYY and CDR2 QGS. The CDR3 DNA follows: TGTGCTCTTGGGGAACTCGCCTTCCTACCGCGGCCTCGCACCGATAAACTCACCTTT. It translates to CALGELAFLPRPRTDKLTF.

This clone was counted a few times. For this DNA, TCRdb reports the protein of a much larger clone, which diverges at residue 18, most likely from a read error; the protein presented here is translated directly from the DNA. V is TRDV1 and J is TRDJ1; TRDD3 matches 10 bases. The CDR3 is 20 residues long. Germline V gives CDR1 TSWWSYY, CDR2 QGS. The CDR3 sequence is CALGELSSTGGSLYTDKPIF. DNA for the CDR3: TGTGCTCTTGGGGAACTCTCATCTACTGGGGGATCCCTGTACACCGATAAACCCATATTT.

A remark on this clone: A read error likely explains this, since a far larger clone differs by one base. Within the sample, other DNA sequences also encode this same CDR3. The chain couples TRDV1 to TRDJ1; 7 nucleotides agree with TRDD3. The germline CDR1 and CDR2 sequences are TSWWSYY and QGS. This CDR3 comprises 16 residues. V shed 3 bases, J shed 10 bases, and the junction held 17 bases outside the gene matches. CDR3 in DNA: TGTGCTCTTGGGGACCCATACCCTGGGGGTCCAGTTGGACTCATCTTT. This codes for CALGDPYPGGPVGLIF.

On this clone: TCRdb records a much larger clone's protein for this DNA, with a difference at residue 7 that likely arises from a read error; the protein given is the translation of the DNA. The gene calls are TRDV1 and TRDJ1; 7 bases match TRDD3. The J gene was not available in TCRdb and was assigned here by matching the DNA to germline segments. This CDR3 spans 20 amino acids. The V and J ends lost 0 bases and 0 bases, in that order; junction bases with no gene match: 16. Germline values: CDR1 TSWWSYY, CDR2 QGS. The DNA of the CDR3 is TGTGCTCTTGGGGAACTAGCACCCTCCAAGTGGGGGACGTACACCGATAAACTCATCTTT. Encoded protein: CALGELAPSKWGTYTDKLIF.

This clone turned up a few times. Given a much more abundant clone one base away, this may be a read error. The genes are TRDV1 and TRDJ1; D possibly corresponds to TRDD3 (6 bases). This CDR3 spans 21 amino acids. V lost 1 base, J lost 3 bases, and 30 bases lay in between. CDR1 and CDR2 from the germline V gene are TSWWSYY and QGS. The CDR3 here is CALGEQAPRRYWVIGADKLIF. DNA for the CDR3: TGTGCTCTTGGGGAACAAGCACCCCGGCGGTACTGGGTGATAGGCGCCGATAAACTCATCTTT.

This clone occurred a few times. TCRdb assigns this DNA the protein of a much larger clone, which departs from its translation at residue 19; this likely reflects a read error, and the protein shown comes from translating the DNA. CDR3 sequence (DNA): TGTGCTCTTGGGGATGTCCGGGTTAGTTTTGCCGGTTACTGGGGATACACCGATGAACTCATCTTT. It codes for CALGDVRVSFAGYWGYTDELIF. The J gene is TRDJ1, the V gene TRDV1, with 8 bases aligning to TRDD3. CDR3 length: 22 residues. The V gene's germline CDR1 is TSWWSYY and CDR2 QGS.

To note about this clone: The TCRdb protein comes from a much larger clone and disagrees with this DNA's translation at residue 14, likely due to a read error; the protein given here is derived from the DNA. V gene TRDV1 combines with J gene TRDJ1; D ambiguous. CDR1 is TSWWSYY and CDR2 is QGS in the germline V gene. The length of the CDR3 is 16 residues. CDR3 residues: CALGELRVREEDKPIF. The CDR3 nucleotides read TGTGCTCTTGGGGAACTACGGGTCAGGGAAGAGGACAAACCCATCTTT.

With the J gene uncalled, the V gene is TRDV2; the table's D call of TRDD3 was not tested on the DNA. This CDR3 is built from 20 residues. In germline, CDR1 is GEAIGNYY, CDR2 EKD. Here the CDR3 DNA reads TGTGCCTGTGACCCCAGGGAGGGGGATAAGCCCCTTTACTACACCGATAAACTCATTTTT. This sequence encodes CACDPREGDKPLYYTDKLIF.

Comment on this clone: TCRdb assigns this DNA the protein of a much larger clone, which departs from its translation at residue 13; this likely reflects a read error, and the protein shown comes from translating the DNA. The chain joins TRDV1 to TRDJ1, with a tentative D call TRDD3 (6 bases). Germline lookup yields CDR1 TSWWSYY and CDR2 QGS. V lost 1 base to trimming and J lost 0 bases, with 30 bases between them. CDR3 length: 22 residues. The CDR3 reads CALGEPRRRDTRAPFHTDKLIF. The CDR3 DNA sequence: TGTGCTCTTGGGGAACCTCGGAGAAGAGATACGCGGGCACCATTCCACACCGATAAACTCATCTTT.

This clone was recorded a few times. A single base is all that separates this from a far larger clone, so a read error is likely. The same CDR3 also results from other DNA sequences found in this sample. The rearrangement joins TRDV3 to TRDJ1; D may be TRDD2 or TRDD3 (5 bases each). Trimming removed 0 bases at V and 2 bases at J, with 31 bases between. Germline CDR1 is TVYSNPD and CDR2 is GDNSRS (reference sequence). CDR3 length equals 20 residues. The CDR3 sequence is CAFSPLPTPWVPGRTDKLIF. The DNA for the CDR3 is TGTGCCTTTAGCCCGCTTCCCACCCCCTGGGTCCCCGGTCGGACCGATAAACTCATCTTT. Full variable domain (outside the CDR3, taken from reference TRDV3 and TRDJ1): CDKVTQSSPDQTVASGSEVVLLCTYDTVYSNPDLFWYRIRPDYSFQFVFYGDNSRSEGADFTQGRFSVKHILTQKAFHLVISPVRTEDSATYYCAFSPLPTPWVPGRTDKLIFGKGTRVTVEP.

Worth noting for this clone: With a far larger clone one base away, a read error is the likely cause. In the same sample, other DNA sequences code for this CDR3. V gene TRDV1 combines with J gene TRDJ1, with 7 bases lining up with TRDD2. This CDR3 is built from 21 residues. Germline V gene sequence: CDR1 TSWWSYY, CDR2 QGS. CDR3 sequence reads: CALGAPFLTGSERRCTDKLIF. DNA of the CDR3: TGTGCTCTCGGGGCCCCCTTCCTGACCGGGTCTGAGAGACGTTGCACCGATAAACTCATCTTT.

Of note for this clone: A single base is all that separates this from a far larger clone, so a read error is likely. This specimen includes other DNA sequences encoding the same CDR3. The chain links TRDV1 to TRDJ1; 13 nucleotides agree with TRDD3. This CDR3 is built from 20 residues. CDR1 TSWWSYY and CDR2 QGS come from the germline V gene. The CDR3 loop is CALGVRTGGYVLQNTDKLIF. CDR3 nucleotide sequence: TGTGCCCTTGGGGTCAGGACTGGGGGATACGTACTCCAAAACACCGATAAACTCATCTTT.

In regard to this clone: The protein TCRdb lists belongs to a much larger clone and differs from this DNA's translation at residue 4, which points to a read error; the protein shown is made from the DNA. V usage is TRDV1 and J usage is TRDJ1; D might be TRDD3 (6 bases). TCRdb lists no J gene, so it was determined here by aligning the DNA to germline. Germline assignment: CDR1 TSWWSYY and CDR2 QGS. The CDR3 has 17 amino acids. CDR3: CALRELAWIPYTDKLIF. In DNA, the CDR3 is TGTGCTCTTAGGGAACTGGCTTGGATACCGTACACCGATAAACTCATCTTT.

To note about this clone: The protein that TCRdb holds for this DNA derives from a much larger clone and differs from the translated DNA at residue 4, which likely indicates a read error; the protein shown here is translated from the DNA. This chain connects TRDV2 to TRDJ2; no firm D call. Since TCRdb gives no J gene, matching the DNA to germline was used here to assign it. The CDR3 totals 17 residues. Germline CDR1 is GEAIGNYY and CDR2 is EKD. CDR3 amino acids: CACGTGRALALTAQLFF. In DNA, the CDR3 is TGTGCCTGTGGCACCGGCCGGGCGTTAGCTTTGACAGCACAACTCTTCTTT.

In this sample, this clone turned up a few times. The mismatch at residue 9 between this DNA's translation and the TCRdb protein of a much larger clone likely reflects a read error; the protein shown is translated from the DNA. The chain links TRDV1 to TRDJ2; 10 bases fit TRDD3. V shed 6 bases and J 4 bases; nucleotides not matched to a gene: 11. The CDR3 contains 17 residues. The germline V gene encodes CDR1 TSWWSYY and CDR2 QGS. CDR3 protein: CALGFTGGCPPTAQLFF. DNA of the CDR3: TGTGCTCTTGGATTTACTGGGGGATGCCCCCCGACAGCACAACTCTTCTTT.

Comment on this clone: The protein held in TCRdb is that of a much larger clone and does not match this DNA's translation at residue 7, likely because of a read error; the protein shown is translated from the DNA. CDR3 bases: TGTGCTCTTGGGACCCACCCGGGGGATAAGTATAACACCGATAAACTCATCTTT. Protein sequence: CALGTHPGDKYNTDKLIF. The rearrangement joins TRDV1 to TRDJ1; TRDD3 matches at 8 bases. Trimming cost V 5 bases and J 0 bases; bases outside gene matches: 14. Germline CDR1 is TSWWSYY and CDR2 is QGS. The CDR3 runs to 18 residues.

This clone was detected a few times. The TCRdb protein, from a much larger clone, departs from this DNA's translation at residue 3, likely by read error; the protein shown derives from the DNA. The genes are TRDV1 and TRDJ1; a possible D gene is TRDD3 (6 bases). Germline assignment: CDR1 TSWWSYY and CDR2 QGS. The CDR3 runs 19 residues. The CDR3 region has the DNA TGTGCTCCTGGGGAACTGGACGGTACGTTAACTGTGTACACCGATAAACTCATCTTT. This translates into CAPGELDGTLTVYTDKLIF.

There are many counts of this clone. The protein that TCRdb holds for this DNA derives from a much larger clone and differs from the translated DNA at residue 19, which likely indicates a read error; the protein shown here is translated from the DNA. The chain uses TRDV2 and TRDJ1, with D possibly matching TRDD3 (6 bases). Per the germline V gene, CDR1 is GEAIGNYY and CDR2 is EKD. The CDR3 is 20 amino acids. The CDR3 DNA sequence: TGTGCCTGTGACACTCTTAGAGTACTGGGTGGGCCGGTCATCACCGATAAACTCACCTTT. Translated, it gives CACDTLRVLGGPVITDKLTF.

As regards this clone: The amino acid sequence in TCRdb belongs to a much larger clone and departs from this DNA's translation at residue 20, likely a sequencing read error; the sequence shown is translated from the DNA. The V gene is TRDV1, the J gene TRDJ1, with 9 bases lining up with TRDD3. The J gene was missing in TCRdb and was found by matching the end of the DNA to germline. The germline V gene encodes CDR1 TSWWSYY and CDR2 QGS. The CDR3 runs to 23 residues. DNA of the CDR3: TGTGCTCTTGGGGAACTAATATCCCTACCTTATAACTGGGGGAAAAGGGGTGTTGATAGACTCATCTTT. Residues: CALGELISLPYNWGKRGVDRLIF.

This clone occurred many times. The V call is TRDV1, the J call TRDJ1; 9 bases agree with TRDD3. CDR1 and CDR2 from the germline V gene are TSWWSYY and QGS. Trimming took 0 bases from V and 3 from J; bases not matched to a gene: 20. There are 21 residues in the CDR3. The DNA of the CDR3 is TGTGCTCTTGGGGAACTAGCGCTCCTACCTTCCTTGGGGGATAGTGCCGATAAACTCATCTTT. Residues: CALGELALLPSLGDSADKLIF.

There are a few counts of this clone. Translating this DNA gives a protein that differs at residue 4 from the TCRdb one, which belongs to a much larger clone; a read error is likely, and the protein shown is this translation. The V call is TRDV1, the J call TRDJ2; 12 bases match TRDD3. The CDR3 totals 22 residues. CDR1 is TSWWSYY and CDR2 is QGS in the germline V gene. For the CDR3, the DNA is TGTGCTCTTTGGGACGTCGTCCTACATCCACTGGGGGATACCAGCTTGACAGCACAACTCTTCTTT. Translated, it gives CALWDVVLHPLGDTSLTAQLFF.

On this clone itself: Other DNA sequences in the sample encode the same CDR3. With the J gene uncalled, the V gene is TRDV1; the tabulated D call, TRDD3, remains unverified against the DNA. CDR1 is TSWWSYY and CDR2 is QGS in the germline V gene. CDR3 length equals 21 residues. CDR3 amino acids: CALGVQPSHTLWGIRVDKLTF. The CDR3 coding sequence is TGTGCTCTTGGGGTACAGCCCTCCCACACCTTATGGGGGATAAGGGTAGACAAACTCACCTTT.

This clone appeared a few times. With only one base between it and a far larger clone, this is likely a read error. In the same sample, other DNA sequences code for this CDR3. This chain joins TRDV2 and TRDJ1, with 12 bases that match TRDD3. Because TCRdb records no J gene, it was assigned here through a match of the DNA to germline. The CDR3 is 16 amino acids. Germline V gene lookup returns CDR1 GEAIGNYY and CDR2 EKD. For the CDR3, the DNA is TGCGCCTGGGGATTCTCGTACTGGGGGATACTCGATAAACTCATCTTT. It codes for CAWGFSYWGILDKLIF.

About this clone: TCRdb shows a much larger clone's protein in place of this DNA's translation, and the two differ at residue 12, likely through a read error; the protein shown is translated from the DNA. This rearrangement joins TRDV1 to TRDJ1; D unclear. The V end lost 2 bases, the J end lost 3 bases, and 19 bases lay between the germline ends. There are 17 residues in the CDR3. Germline values: CDR1 TSWWSYY, CDR2 QGS. The CDR3 nucleotides read TGTGCTCTTGGGGAAGCTCATCCCCCTCTTAATGCCGATAAACTCATCTTT. Residues: CALGEAHPPLNADKLIF.

This clone was seen a handful of times. The translation of this DNA and the TCRdb protein of a much larger clone differ at residue 5, probably owing to a read error; the protein shown here is translated from the DNA. The chain has TRDV1 and TRDJ1; 12 bases line up with TRDD3. V lost 4 bases, J lost 4 bases, and 22 bases stayed unmatched. The germline gives CDR1 TSWWSYY, CDR2 QGS. This CDR3 comprises 21 residues. In DNA form, the CDR3 reads TGTGCTCTTGGGGGACTAGTGACGATAAAGACTGGGGGATACTTAAGCGATAAACTCATCTTT. Its protein is CALGGLVTIKTGGYLSDKLIF.